The clone carrying this T cell receptor beta chain has just a few counts. What it recognizes is unknown. The trim removed 5 bases at V and 3 bases at J, leaving 11 bases unmatched. This CDR3 comprises 17 residues. The germline V gene has CDR1 SGHDN and CDR2 FVKESK. This sample stems from a study of T cell repertoires in cytomegalovirus infection. Study context: Public signatures in TCR beta pointed to CMV infection and matching HLA type.

TCRdb re-derived calls from the reads in MiXCR, one entry per CDR3 protein. The sample carries approximately 990,000 distinct CDR3 sequences, around 30% recorded once. J is TRBJ2-1 and V is TRBV14; 9 bases fit TRBD2. The sequence was obtained from a human donor in good health (CMV status not recorded). Some clones in this sample may be carry-over from other donors' samples. Material: cultured CD8+ T cells from PBMCs, obtained from culture after CMV antigen stimulation. The CDR3 loop reads CASSATRAGGLYNEQFF. As DNA, the CDR3 is TGTGCCAGCAGCGCAACTAGGGCGGGGGGGCTCTACAATGAGCAGTTCTTC.